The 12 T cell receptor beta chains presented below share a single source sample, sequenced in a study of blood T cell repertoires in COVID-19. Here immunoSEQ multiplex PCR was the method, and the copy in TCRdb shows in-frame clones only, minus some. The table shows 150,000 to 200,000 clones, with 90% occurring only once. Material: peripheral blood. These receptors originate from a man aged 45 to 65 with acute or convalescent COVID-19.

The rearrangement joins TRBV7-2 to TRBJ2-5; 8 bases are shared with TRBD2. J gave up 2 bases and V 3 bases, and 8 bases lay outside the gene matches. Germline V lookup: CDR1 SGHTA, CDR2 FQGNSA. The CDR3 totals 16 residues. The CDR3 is CASSLVGGGSQETQYF. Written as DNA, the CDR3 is TGTGCCAGCAGCTTGGTCGGGGGGGGATCTCAAGAGACCCAGTACTTC.

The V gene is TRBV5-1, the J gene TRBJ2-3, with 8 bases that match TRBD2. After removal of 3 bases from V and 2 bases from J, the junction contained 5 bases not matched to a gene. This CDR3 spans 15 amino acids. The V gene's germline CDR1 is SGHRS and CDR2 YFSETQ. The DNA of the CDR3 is TGCGCCAGCAGCTGGGGCGGGGGGCTCACAGATACGCAGTATTTT. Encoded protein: CASSWGGGLTDTQYF.

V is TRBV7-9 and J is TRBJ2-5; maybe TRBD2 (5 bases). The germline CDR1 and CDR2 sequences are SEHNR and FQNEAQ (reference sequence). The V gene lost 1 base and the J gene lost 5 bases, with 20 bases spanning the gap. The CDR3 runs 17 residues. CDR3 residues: CASSLGVVTEGVETQYF. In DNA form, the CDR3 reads TGTGCCAGCAGCTTAGGCGTGGTCACCGAGGGTGTGGAGACCCAGTACTTC.

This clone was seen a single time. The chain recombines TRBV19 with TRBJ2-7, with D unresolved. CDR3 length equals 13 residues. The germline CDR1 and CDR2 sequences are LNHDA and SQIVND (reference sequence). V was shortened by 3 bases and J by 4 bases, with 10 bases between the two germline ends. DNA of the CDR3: TGTGCCAGTAGTATTAGACACCAATACGAGCAGTACTTC. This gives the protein CASSIRHQYEQYF.

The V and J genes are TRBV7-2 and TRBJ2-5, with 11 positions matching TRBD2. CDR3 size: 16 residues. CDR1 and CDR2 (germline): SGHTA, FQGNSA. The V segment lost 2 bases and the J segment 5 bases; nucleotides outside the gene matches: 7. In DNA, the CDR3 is TGTGCCAGCAGCTTAAGAGTAGCGGGAGGGCTTGAGACCCAGTACTTC. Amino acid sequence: CASSLRVAGGLETQYF.

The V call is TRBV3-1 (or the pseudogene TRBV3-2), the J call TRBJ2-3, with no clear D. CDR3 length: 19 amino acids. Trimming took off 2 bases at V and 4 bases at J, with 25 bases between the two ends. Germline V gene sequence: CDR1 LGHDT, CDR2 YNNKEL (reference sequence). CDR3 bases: TGTGCCAGCAGCCAACCTAGGAGCGATCCTTTGTCGTTGGCAGATACGCAGTATTTT. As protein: CASSQPRSDPLSLADTQYF.

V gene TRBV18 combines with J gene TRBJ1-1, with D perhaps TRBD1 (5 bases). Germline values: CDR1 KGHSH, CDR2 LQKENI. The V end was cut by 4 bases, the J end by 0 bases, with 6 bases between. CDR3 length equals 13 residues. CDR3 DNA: TGTGCCAGCTCACAGGGGATGAACACTGAAGCTTTCTTT. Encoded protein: CASSQGMNTEAFF.

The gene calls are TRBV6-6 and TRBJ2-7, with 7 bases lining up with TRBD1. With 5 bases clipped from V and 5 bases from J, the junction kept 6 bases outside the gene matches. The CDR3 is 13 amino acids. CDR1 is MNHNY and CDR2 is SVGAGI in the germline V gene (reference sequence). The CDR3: CASSKTQGHEQYV. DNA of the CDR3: TGTGCCAGCAGTAAAACACAGGGGCACGAGCAGTACGTC.

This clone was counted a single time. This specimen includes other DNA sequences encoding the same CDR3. CDR3 in amino acids: CASSQDPPGQGGNTIYF. The CDR3 bases are TGCGCCAGCAGCCAAGATCCCCCGGGACAGGGAGGAAACACCATATATTTT. J is TRBJ1-3 and V is TRBV4-1; 9 bases align to TRBD1. With V trimmed by 0 bases and J by 4 bases, 7 bases remained unmatched. This CDR3 is 17 amino acids long. The germline V gene has CDR1 MGHRA and CDR2 YSYEKL.

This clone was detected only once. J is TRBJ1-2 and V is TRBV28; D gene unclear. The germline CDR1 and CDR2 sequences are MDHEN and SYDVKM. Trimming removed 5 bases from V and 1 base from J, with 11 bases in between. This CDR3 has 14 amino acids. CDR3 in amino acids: CASSPPHYNYGYTF. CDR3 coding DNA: TGTGCCAGCAGTCCGCCACACTATAACTATGGCTACACCTTC.

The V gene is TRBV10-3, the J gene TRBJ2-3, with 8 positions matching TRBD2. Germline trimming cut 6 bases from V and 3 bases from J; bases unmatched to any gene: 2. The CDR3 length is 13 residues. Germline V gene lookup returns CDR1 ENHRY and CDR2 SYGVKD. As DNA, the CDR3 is TGTGCCATCAGCGGGGGGGGGACAGATACGCAGTATTTT. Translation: CAISGGGTDTQYF.

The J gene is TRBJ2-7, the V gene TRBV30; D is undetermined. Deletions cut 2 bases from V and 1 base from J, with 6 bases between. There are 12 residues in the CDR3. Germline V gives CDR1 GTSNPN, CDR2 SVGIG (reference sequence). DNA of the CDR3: TGTGCCTGGAGTAGCGAGTCCTACGAGCAGTACTTC. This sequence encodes CAWSSESYEQYF. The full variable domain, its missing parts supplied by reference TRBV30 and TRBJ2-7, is SQTIHQWPATLVQPVGSPLSLECTVEGTSNPNLYWYRQAAGRGLQLLFYSVGIGQISSEVPQNLSASRPQDRQFILSSKKLLLSDSGFYLCAWSSESYEQYFGPGTRLTVT.